The 19 T cell receptor beta chains in this list originate from one sample, sequenced in a study of neurological immune-mediated disorders. One entry per CDR3 protein results from TCRdb running MiXCR on the 5' RACE reads. The data hold around 70,000 distinct CDR3 sequences, with 5.2% observed a single time. The sample comprised PBMCs. These receptors all stem from a man between 18 and 29 years old with multiple sclerosis.

At least ten counts were recorded for this clonotype. This chain connects TRBV5-6 to TRBJ2-7; 9 bases align to TRBD2. From germline, CDR1 is SGHDT and CDR2 YYEEEE. The ends lost 4 bases at V and 5 bases at J; junction bases unmatched: 13. This CDR3 spans 16 amino acids. CDR3 protein: CASSPGLAAGAHEQYF. CDR3 DNA: TGTGCCAGCAGCCCGGGACTAGCCGCGGGGGCTCACGAGCAGTACTTC. The variable domain in full, with the rest retrieved from reference TRBV5-6 and TRBJ2-7, is DAGVTQSPTHLIKTRGQQVTLRCSPKSGHDTVSWYQQALGQGPQFIFQYYEEEERQRGNFPDRFSGHQFPNYSSELNVNALLLGDSALYLCASSPGLAAGAHEQYFGPGTRLTVT.

Regarding this clonotype: A much larger clone differs by one base, so this may be a read error. The V gene is TRBV10-3, the J gene TRBJ2-1; perhaps TRBD1 as D (6 bases). There are 13 residues in the CDR3. The V and J ends lost 7 bases and 8 bases respectively, with 15 bases between them. CDR1 ENHRY and CDR2 SYGVKD come from the germline V gene. CDR3 in DNA: TGTGCCATCAAGGTCCAAGAGGGGGATGAGCAGTTCTTC. Translated, it gives CAIKVQEGDEQFF.

This clonotype was picked up many times. V usage is TRBV12-3 or TRBV12-4 and J usage is TRBJ1-1, with D hard to call. V was cut by 1 base and J by 0 bases, with 3 bases left in between. The CDR3 is 13 residues long. CDR3: CASSLGMNTEAFF. Written as DNA, the CDR3 is TGTGCCAGCAGTTTAGGAATGAACACTGAAGCTTTCTTT.

This clonotype has ten or more counts. The chain uses TRBV5-1 and TRBJ2-2, with 11 positions matching TRBD2. CDR3 size: 17 residues. Germline CDR1 reads SGHRS; CDR2 reads YFSETQ. With V trimmed by 0 bases and J by 5 bases, 6 bases remained unmatched. CDR3 region: CASSLELGTSGTGELFF. The CDR3 DNA sequence: TGCGCCAGCAGCTTGGAGTTGGGGACTAGCGGAACCGGGGAGCTGTTTTTT.

This clonotype was seen repeatedly, ten times or more. This chain links TRBV9 with TRBJ2-7, with D hard to call. This CDR3 comprises 13 residues. CDR1 is SGDLS, CDR2 YYNGEE, per germline. V was clipped by 0 bases and J by 6 bases, with 10 bases between them. The CDR3 DNA sequence: TGTGCCAGCAGCGTAGTAGATGGCGGCGAGCAGTACTTC. Translation: CASSVVDGGEQYF.

This clonotype has a count of ten or more. The chain's CDR3 is CASSYSGGSYEQYF. The CDR3 nucleotides read TGTGCCAGCAGTTACTCGGGCGGCAGCTACGAGCAGTACTTC. The V call is TRBV6-6, the J call TRBJ2-7; D remains unclear. The CDR3 runs 14 residues. Per the germline V gene, CDR1 is MNHNY and CDR2 is SVGAGI (reference sequence). V gave up 0 bases and J gave up 3 bases, with 9 bases separating them.

A few counts support this clonotype. The J gene is TRBJ2-1, the V gene TRBV7-2; 10 nucleotides line up with TRBD2. After removal of 1 base from V and 8 bases from J, the junction contained 8 bases not matched to a gene. The CDR3 contains 16 residues. The germline CDR1 and CDR2 sequences are SGHTA and FQGNSA. The CDR3 sequence is CASSLVGASGSYEQFF. The CDR3 DNA sequence: TGTGCCAGCAGCTTAGTAGGGGCTAGCGGGAGTTATGAGCAGTTCTTC.

This clonotype has at least ten counts. The chain joins TRBV15 to TRBJ2-2; TRBD1 is a possible D gene (6 bases). V was cut by 4 bases and J by 6 bases, with 12 bases left in between. CDR3 length: 14 amino acids. Germline assignment: CDR1 LNHNV and CDR2 YYDKDF (reference sequence). The CDR3 DNA follows: TGTGCCACCAGCACCTTAGGGGGTGCCGGGGAGCTGTTTTTT. Protein product: CATSTLGGAGELFF. The entire variable domain, with the rest obtained from reference TRBV15 and TRBJ2-2, is as follows: DAMVIQNPRYQVTQFGKPVTLSCSQTLNHNVMYWYQQKSSQAPKLLFHYYDKDFNNEADTPDNFQSRRPNTSFCFLDIRSPGLGDTAMYLCATSTLGGAGELFFGEGSRLTVL.

This clonotype was seen at least ten times. The chain uses TRBV12-3 or TRBV12-4 and TRBJ2-2; D is uncertain. V gave up 4 bases and J gave up 6 bases, with 9 bases separating them. This CDR3 is built from 13 residues. The CDR3 DNA reads TGTGCCAGCAGTTCTACCATGGCCGGGGAGCTGTTTTTT. Translating gives CASSSTMAGELFF.

A remark on this clonotype: This may stem from a read error, because a much larger clone lies one nucleotide away. This sequence joins TRBV20-1 and TRBJ2-7; possible D gene TRBD2, 5 bases. Germline loops: CDR1 DFQATT, CDR2 SNEGSKA (reference sequence). The CDR3 has 13 amino acids. The V end was cut by 5 bases, the J end by 4 bases, with 15 bases between. The CDR3 here is CSAGRERVYEQYF. As DNA, the CDR3 is TGCAGTGCTGGACGGGAAAGGGTATACGAGCAGTACTTC.

This clonotype was counted ten times or more. The rearrangement joins TRBV3-1 to TRBJ1-3; possibly TRBD1 for D (6 bases). The CDR3 runs to 17 residues. Trimming took off 0 bases at V and 2 bases at J, with 14 bases between the two ends. CDR1 and CDR2 from the germline V gene are LGHDT and YNNKEL (reference sequence). CDR3 region: CASSQDASWGPGNTIYF. As DNA, the CDR3 is TGTGCCAGCAGCCAAGACGCCTCATGGGGGCCTGGAAACACCATATATTTT.

In this sample, this clonotype turned up many times. The chain carries TRBV7-3 and TRBJ2-3; D call uncertain. The V gene's germline CDR1 is SGHTA and CDR2 FQGTGA. V gave up 4 bases and J gave up 0 bases, with 17 bases separating them. The length of the CDR3 is 17 residues. Here the CDR3 reads CASSYRPTLGSTDTQYF. In DNA form, the CDR3 reads TGTGCCAGCAGCTATCGCCCAACTCTAGGGAGCACAGATACGCAGTATTTT.

The sample holds many counts of this clonotype. This chain connects TRBV5-1 to TRBJ1-3, with no clear D. The CDR3 has 16 residues. CDR1 is SGHRS, CDR2 YFSETQ, per germline. The V and J ends lost 3 bases and 0 bases respectively, with 13 bases between them. The CDR3 bases are TGCGCCAGCAGCTCGGGATCCTCAAGCTCTGGAAACACCATATATTTT. This encodes CASSSGSSSSGNTIYF.

This clonotype was counted ten times or more. The chain carries TRBV7-2 and TRBJ2-3; no firm D call. CDR3 length: 13 amino acids. The ends were cut back, 6 bases at V and 0 bases at J, with 7 bases in the middle. CDR1 and CDR2 from the germline V gene are SGHTA and FQGNSA. DNA for the CDR3: TGTGCCAGCAGTTCCACTAGCACAGATACGCAGTATTTT. It translates to CASSSTSTDTQYF.

This clonotype was observed at least ten times. CDR3 amino acids: CASSTGGQRTDTQYF. DNA of the CDR3: TGTGCCAGCAGCACCGGGGGACAGCGCACAGATACGCAGTATTTT. This chain uses TRBV7-3 with TRBJ2-3, with a possible D match to TRBD1 (7 bases). CDR1 is SGHTA and CDR2 is FQGTGA in the germline V gene. The length of the CDR3 is 15 residues. V lost 5 bases, J lost 1 base, and 13 bases lay in between.

As concerns this clonotype: A much larger clone lies a single base off, so this may be a read error. This sequence joins TRBV5-6 and TRBJ1-2; D not resolved. This CDR3 has 12 residues. V lost 0 bases and J 14 bases, leaving 14 bases between the germline ends. CDR1 and CDR2 from the germline V gene are SGHDT and YYEEEE. The CDR3 nucleotides read TGTGCCAGCAGCTTGGAGGACTCCCCGGAAACCTTC. This gives the protein CASSLEDSPETF.

The gene calls are TRBV6-5 and TRBJ2-7, with 7 bases fitting TRBD2. The CDR3 runs to 17 residues. Germline loops: CDR1 MNHEY, CDR2 SVGAGI. The V gene end was trimmed by 0 bases and the J gene end by 2 bases; junction bases not matched to a gene: 10. CDR3 bases: TGTGCCAGCAGTTACTCGGCAACCGGGACTAACACCTACGAGCAGTACTTC. It yields the protein CASSYSATGTNTYEQYF.

Concerning this clonotype: A much larger clone is a single base away; this may be a read error. The J gene is TRBJ2-7, the V gene TRBV6-5; 8 bases line up with TRBD1. After removal of 1 base from V and 6 bases from J, the junction contained 8 bases not matched to a gene. The CDR3 has 15 residues. Germline V lookup: CDR1 MNHEY, CDR2 SVGAGI. The CDR3 DNA reads TGTGCCAGCAGTTACTTTCCGGACAGGGTCGCCGAGCAGTACTTC. Its translation is CASSYFPDRVAEQYF.

Worth noting for this clonotype: Germline and junction disagree at one end, which may indicate a read error. The chain has TRBV12-3 or TRBV12-4 and TRBJ1-6; D is unclear. The CDR3 loop spans 14 amino acids. The CDR3: CASREGSYNSPLNF. The CDR3 nucleotides are TGTGCCAGCAGGGAGGGCTCCTATAATTCACCCCTCAACTTT.